The 26 T cell receptor beta chains presented below share a single source sample, sequenced in a study of blood T cells in healthy people across ages. It was with a sample-barcoded 5' primer and a J-beta primer mix that a second PCR of roughly 7 to 12 cycles was run. TCRdb reanalysed the 5' RACE reads using MiXCR and keeps one entry per CDR3 protein. The data contain a few hundred thousand distinct CDR3 sequences, 25% to 30% of them singletons. The source material was blood. The source of these receptors is a woman between 65 and 79 years old in good health.

The V gene is TRBV15, the J gene TRBJ2-7; maybe TRBD2 (6 bases). From germline, CDR1 is LNHNV and CDR2 YYDKDF (reference sequence). There are 16 residues in the CDR3. Trimming took 6 bases from V and 1 from J, leaving 19 bases between them. The CDR3 reads CATSQQVLAPSYEQYF. Here the CDR3 DNA reads TGTGCCACCAGTCAACAGGTTCTAGCGCCTTCCTACGAGCAGTACTTC.

V usage is TRBV28 and J usage is TRBJ2-5; no clear D gene. The CDR3 extends over 13 amino acids. V lost 3 bases and J lost 4, with 9 bases in between. The germline gives CDR1 MDHEN, CDR2 SYDVKM. The CDR3: CASSLPVAETQYF. The CDR3 DNA reads TGTGCCAGCAGTTTGCCTGTGGCAGAGACCCAGTACTTC.

The chain carries TRBV6-6 and TRBJ2-1; TRBD2 agrees at 13 bases. Trimming took 5 bases from V and 3 from J; bases not matched to a gene: 4. The CDR3 loop spans 16 amino acids. Looked up from germline, CDR1 is MNHNY and CDR2 is SVGAGI (reference sequence). The chain's CDR3 is CASSPGTSGIYNEQFF. Here the CDR3 DNA reads TGTGCCAGCAGTCCCGGGACTAGCGGGATCTACAATGAGCAGTTCTTC.

J is TRBJ1-1 and V is TRBV29-1; D remains ambiguous. V lost 4 bases to trimming and J lost 1 base, with 10 bases between them. CDR3 length equals 13 residues. The V gene's germline CDR1 is SQVTM and CDR2 ANQGSEA. The CDR3, as DNA: TGCAGCGTTGGTAGGGTTGAGAACACTGAAGCTTTCTTT. Translation gives CSVGRVENTEAFF.

V usage is TRBV9 and J usage is TRBJ1-6; a weak D match, TRBD1 (5 bases). Trimming took off 0 bases at V and 10 bases at J, with 11 bases between the two ends. Germline values: CDR1 SGDLS, CDR2 YYNGEE. This CDR3 spans 14 amino acids. The CDR3 spells CASSVEQARSPLHF. The DNA of the CDR3 is TGTGCCAGCAGCGTAGAACAGGCGCGGTCACCCCTCCACTTT.

This clonotype was seen ten or more times. The chain uses TRBV7-2 and TRBJ2-1, with TRBD2 matching over 12 bases. The trim removed 6 bases at V and 6 bases at J, leaving 6 bases unmatched. Germline V gene sequence: CDR1 SGHTA, CDR2 FQGNSA. This CDR3 spans 15 amino acids. The CDR3 sequence is CASRTGLAGTNEQFF. DNA for the CDR3: TGTGCCAGCAGAACCGGACTAGCGGGGACCAATGAGCAGTTCTTC. The whole variable domain, filled in from reference TRBV7-2 and TRBJ2-1, reads GAGVSQSPSNKVTEKGKDVELRCDPISGHTALYWYRQSLGQGLEFLIYFQGNSAPDKSGLPSDRFSAERTGGSVSTLTIQRTQQEDSAVYLCASRTGLAGTNEQFFGPGTRLTVL.

This clonotype was counted only a few times. The chain carries TRBV18 and TRBJ1-5; D gene ambiguous. From germline, CDR1 is KGHSH and CDR2 LQKENI. The CDR3 covers 12 residues. V was pared by 3 bases and J by 6 bases, with 6 bases between. The chain's CDR3 is CASSPAGQPQHF. In DNA form, the CDR3 reads TGTGCCAGCTCACCGGCCGGTCAGCCCCAGCATTTT.

There are a few counts of this clonotype. The chain couples TRBV6-2 or TRBV6-3 to TRBJ2-1; D is unresolved. The CDR3 is 15 amino acids. CDR1 and CDR2 from the germline V gene are MNHEY and SVGEGT. Trimming shortened V by 2 bases and J by 2 bases, and 10 bases separated the two germline ends. This CDR3 is CASSYPPRPYNEQFF. In DNA form, the CDR3 reads TGTGCCAGCAGTTACCCGCCCCGACCCTACAATGAGCAGTTCTTC.

The chain links TRBV10-3 to TRBJ2-5; 8 nucleotides line up with TRBD2. The DNA end is more similar to TRBJ2-1, so the J call may be wrong. This CDR3 spans 16 amino acids. Germline CDR1 ENHRY, CDR2 SYGVKD. Here the CDR3 DNA reads TGTGCCATCAGTGAAGCTTTAGCGGGATGGCAGAATGAGCAGTTCTTC. Protein product: CAISEALAGWQNEQFF.

The chain joins TRBV14 to TRBJ2-1; 7 bases are a match to TRBD2. With V trimmed by 1 base and J by 6 bases, 9 bases remained unmatched. Germline assignment: CDR1 SGHDN and CDR2 FVKESK. The CDR3 runs 16 residues. CDR3 sequence: CASSQVAGAGGNEQFF. CDR3 sequence (DNA): TGTGCCAGCAGCCAAGTTGCGGGAGCCGGGGGCAATGAGCAGTTCTTC.

Comments on this clonotype: The conserved final phenylalanine or tryptophan is absent from the CDR3, which likely points to a read error. This chain's CDR3 is CASSLDGRSDRQFL. The CDR3 nucleotides read TGTGCCAGCAGCTTGGATGGCCGGAGTGATCGGCAGTTCCTC. V is TRBV7-3 and J is TRBJ2-5; D remains ambiguous. The J call could be wrong; TRBJ2-1 is a better fit for the DNA end. This CDR3 has 14 amino acids. Looked up from germline, CDR1 is SGHTA and CDR2 is FQGTGA.

The sample holds a few counts of this clonotype. The chain couples TRBV20-1 to TRBJ1-5; 7 bases map to TRBD1. Looked up from germline, CDR1 is DFQATT and CDR2 is SNEGSKA (reference sequence). J lost 4 bases, V lost 0 bases, and 3 bases had no gene match. CDR3 length equals 14 residues. CDR3 loop: CSARDPQGNQPQHF. The DNA of the CDR3 is TGCAGTGCTAGAGACCCACAGGGGAATCAGCCCCAGCATTTT.

The gene calls are TRBV5-6 and TRBJ1-4; maybe TRBD1 (5 bases). Germline loops: CDR1 SGHDT, CDR2 YYEEEE. V gave up 2 bases and J gave up 3 bases, with 11 bases separating them. CDR3 length: 15 residues. Here the CDR3 reads CASSFLGASNEKLFF. The CDR3 region has the DNA TGTGCCAGCAGCTTCCTCGGGGCTTCTAATGAAAAACTGTTTTTT.

In its sample, this clonotype was seen a few times. Germline and junction disagree at one end, which may indicate a read error. The chain couples TRBV7-2 to TRBJ2-4, with D tentatively TRBD1 or TRBD2 (6 bases each). This CDR3 has 15 amino acids. Looked up from germline, CDR1 is SGHTA and CDR2 is FQGNSA. The chain's CDR3 is CASSSGGRGDNIQCF. Written as DNA, the CDR3 is TGTGCCAGCAGCTCCGGCGGAAGGGGGGACAACATTCAGTGCTTC.

There are many counts of this clonotype. This chain links TRBV2 with TRBJ2-7; D not certain. The V gene lost 4 bases and the J gene lost 2 bases, with 6 bases spanning the gap. The CDR3 extends over 12 amino acids. CDR1 and CDR2 (germline): SNHLY, FYNNEI. In nucleotides, the CDR3 is TGTGCCAGCAGTGGGGAACCCTACGAGCAGTACTTC. Translating gives CASSGEPYEQYF.

This clonotype was seen repeatedly, ten times or more. The chain uses TRBV28 and TRBJ1-6; unclear D gene. Trimming took 7 bases from V and 5 from J, leaving 6 bases between them. This CDR3 is built from 12 residues. CDR1 and CDR2 from the germline V gene are MDHEN and SYDVKM. This CDR3 reads CASTVNNSPLHF. The CDR3 DNA reads as TGTGCCAGCACGGTGAATAATTCACCCCTCCACTTT. Variable domain in full (rest from reference TRBV28 and TRBJ1-6): DVKVTQSSRYLVKRTGEKVFLECVQDMDHENMFWYRQDPGLGLRLIYFSYDVKMKEKGDIPEGYSVSREKKERFSLILESASTNQTSMYLCASTVNNSPLHFGNGTRLTVT.

DNA for the CDR3: TGTGCCACCCGGGGGGACTCCTACAATGAGCAGTTCTTC. Encoded protein: CATRGDSYNEQFF. The chain employs TRBV28 and TRBJ2-1, with 7 bases matching TRBD2. V was pared by 10 bases and J by 0 bases, with 3 bases of the junction left unmatched. This CDR3 is built from 13 residues. The V gene's germline CDR1 is MDHEN and CDR2 SYDVKM.

This clonotype has only a few counts. This chain joins TRBV28 and TRBJ1-5, with 10 bases identical to TRBD1. V shed 5 bases and J 5 bases; nucleotides not matched to a gene: 9. The length of the CDR3 is 16 residues. Per the germline V gene, CDR1 is MDHEN and CDR2 is SYDVKM. CDR3 bases: TGTGCCAGCAGTCTTCACCGGGACAGGGGCGATCAGCCCCAGCATTTT. Amino acid sequence: CASSLHRDRGDQPQHF.

V usage is TRBV5-1 and J usage is TRBJ1-1; D is undetermined. Trimming cost V 4 bases and J 1 base, with 20 bases left between them. Germline V gives CDR1 SGHRS, CDR2 YFSETQ. The CDR3 consists of 17 residues. CDR3 protein: CASSLLLRTDENTEAFF. In DNA form, the CDR3 reads TGCGCCAGCAGCCTCCTACTTCGGACGGATGAGAACACTGAAGCTTTCTTT.

The gene calls are TRBV7-2 and TRBJ1-1; 7 bases agree with TRBD1. The CDR3 spans 16 residues. V dropped 5 bases and J dropped 2; count of bases not matched to a gene: 11. The germline V gene has CDR1 SGHTA and CDR2 FQGNSA. CDR3 in DNA: TGTGCCAGCAGCCGGAACGGGGGGACAGCTAACACTGAAGCTTTCTTT. The encoded protein is CASSRNGGTANTEAFF.

This clonotype was observed a few times. The chain has TRBV20-1 and TRBJ2-1; D may be TRBD2 (7 bases). The CDR3 contains 16 residues. The V end lost 0 bases, the J end lost 2 bases, and 14 bases lay between the germline ends. The V gene's germline CDR1 is DFQATT and CDR2 SNEGSKA (reference sequence). DNA for the CDR3: TGCAGTGCTAGAGATGGGGGGCGGGAGCCCTACAATGAGCAGTTCTTC. The encoded protein is CSARDGGREPYNEQFF.

The rearrangement links TRBV28 to TRBJ2-5; D is ambiguous. The J call may be wrong; the DNA end is better matched by TRBJ2-7. The length of the CDR3 is 13 residues. Germline CDR1 MDHEN, CDR2 SYDVKM. The CDR3 loop reads CASSLGRPGEQYF. The CDR3 DNA is TGTGCCAGCAGTTTAGGTCGGCCAGGCGAGCAGTACTTC.

The rearrangement links TRBV28 to TRBJ2-3, with 9 bases aligning to TRBD2. CDR1 is MDHEN, CDR2 SYDVKM, per germline. After removal of 3 bases from V and 3 bases from J, the junction contained 7 bases not matched to a gene. This CDR3 region has 16 residues. CDR3 DNA sequence: TGTGCCAGCAGTTTGGGTAGCGGGAGTTTAACAGATACGCAGTATTTT. Protein: CASSLGSGSLTDTQYF.

This rearrangement joins TRBV7-9 to TRBJ1-2; 7 bases agree with TRBD1. There are 15 residues in the CDR3. V trimming: 10 bases; J trimming: 0 bases; junction bases outside the gene matches: 11. Germline CDR1 SEHNR, CDR2 FQNEAQ (reference sequence). The CDR3 protein is CATPATGAANYGYTF. The CDR3 nucleotides are TGTGCCACCCCAGCTACAGGGGCAGCTAACTATGGCTACACCTTC.

This clonotype was found a few times. The genes are TRBV28 and TRBJ2-7, with no clear D. Germline assignment: CDR1 MDHEN and CDR2 SYDVKM. V gave up 2 bases and J gave up 3 bases, with 20 bases separating them. The CDR3 spans 17 residues. CDR3 protein: CASSLVTSEGFFYEQYF. The CDR3 DNA is TGTGCCAGCAGTTTAGTAACCAGTGAAGGTTTTTTCTACGAGCAGTACTTC.

V is TRBV29-1 and J is TRBJ1-1; D ambiguous. The CDR3 length is 10 residues. The V and J ends lost 6 bases and 10 bases respectively, with 12 bases between them. The germline V gene has CDR1 SQVTM and CDR2 ANQGSEA. The DNA for the CDR3 is TGCAGCGTCCATGAGTCGAGAGCTTTCTTT. Translated: CSVHESRAFF. The full variable domain, with the rest looked up from reference TRBV29-1 and TRBJ1-1, is SAVISQKPSRDICQRGTSLTIQCQVDSQVTMMFWYRQQPGQSLTLIATANQGSEATYESGFVIDKFPISRPNLTFSTLTVSNMSPEDSSIYLCSVHESRAFFGQGTRLTVV.